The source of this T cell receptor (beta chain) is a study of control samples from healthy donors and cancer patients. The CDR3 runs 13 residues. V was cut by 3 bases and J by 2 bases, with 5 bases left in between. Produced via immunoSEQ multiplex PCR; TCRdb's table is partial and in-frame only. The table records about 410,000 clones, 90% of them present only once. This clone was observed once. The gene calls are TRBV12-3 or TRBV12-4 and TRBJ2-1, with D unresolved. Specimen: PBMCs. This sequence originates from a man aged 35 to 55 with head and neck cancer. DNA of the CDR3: TGTGCCAGCAGTTTTGATGCCTACAATGAGCAGTTCTTC. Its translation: CASSFDAYNEQFF.